This T cell receptor beta chain came from a study of control samples from healthy donors and cancer patients. This clone was counted between two and nine times. Assay: immunoSEQ multiplex PCR; the TCRdb copy retains only in-frame clones and omits some. The data show around 19,000 clones, with 82% seen just once and around 30% held by the top ten. Sequenced: PBMCs. The sequence was collected from a man older than 75 with head and neck cancer.

This chain's CDR3 is CAWRYRNRDRGQGSPLHF. The CDR3 DNA follows: TGTGCCTGGAGATACCGAAACCGGGACAGGGGGCAAGGATCACCCCTCCACTTT. This chain joins TRBV30 and TRBJ1-6, with TRBD1 identical over 12 bases. The CDR3 runs to 18 residues. Germline V CDR1 and CDR2: GTSNPN, SVGIG (reference sequence). V was clipped by 3 bases and J by 10 bases; unmatched bases: 16.